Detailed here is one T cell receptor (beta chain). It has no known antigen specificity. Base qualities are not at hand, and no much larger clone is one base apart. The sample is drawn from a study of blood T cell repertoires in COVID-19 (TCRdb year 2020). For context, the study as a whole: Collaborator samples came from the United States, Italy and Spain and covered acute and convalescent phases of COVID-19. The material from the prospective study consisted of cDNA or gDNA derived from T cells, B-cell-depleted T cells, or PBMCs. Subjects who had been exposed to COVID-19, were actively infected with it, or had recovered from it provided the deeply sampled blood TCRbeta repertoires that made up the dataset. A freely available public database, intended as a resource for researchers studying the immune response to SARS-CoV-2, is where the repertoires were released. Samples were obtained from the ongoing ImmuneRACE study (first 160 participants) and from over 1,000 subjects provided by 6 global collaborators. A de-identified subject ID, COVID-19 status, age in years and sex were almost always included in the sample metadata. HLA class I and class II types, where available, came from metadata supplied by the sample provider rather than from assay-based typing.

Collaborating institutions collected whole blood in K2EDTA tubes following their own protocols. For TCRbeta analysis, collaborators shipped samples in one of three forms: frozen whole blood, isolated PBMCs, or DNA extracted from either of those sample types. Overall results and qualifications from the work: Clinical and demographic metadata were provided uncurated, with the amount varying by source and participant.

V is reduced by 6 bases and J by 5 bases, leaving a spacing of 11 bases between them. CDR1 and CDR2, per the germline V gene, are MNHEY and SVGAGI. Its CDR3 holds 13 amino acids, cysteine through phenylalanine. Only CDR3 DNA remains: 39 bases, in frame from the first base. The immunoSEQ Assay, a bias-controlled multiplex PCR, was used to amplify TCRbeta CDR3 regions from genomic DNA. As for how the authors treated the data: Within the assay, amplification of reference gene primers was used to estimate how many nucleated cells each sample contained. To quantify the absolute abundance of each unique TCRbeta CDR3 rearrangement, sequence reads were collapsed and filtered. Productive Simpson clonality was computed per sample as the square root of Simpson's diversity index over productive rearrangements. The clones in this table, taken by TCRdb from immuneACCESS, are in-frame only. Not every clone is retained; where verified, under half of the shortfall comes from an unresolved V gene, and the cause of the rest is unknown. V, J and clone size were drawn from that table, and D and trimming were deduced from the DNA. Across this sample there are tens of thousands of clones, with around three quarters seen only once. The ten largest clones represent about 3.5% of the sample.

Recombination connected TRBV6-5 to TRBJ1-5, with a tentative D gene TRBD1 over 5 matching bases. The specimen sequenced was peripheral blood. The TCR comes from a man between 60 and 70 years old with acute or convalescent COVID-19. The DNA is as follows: TGTGCCAGCAGAACAGGCTCCCATCAGCCCCAGCATTTT. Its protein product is CASRTGSHQPQHF.